This T cell receptor beta chain was profiled in a study of PD-L1 blockade in urothelial cancer. The CDR3 is 15 amino acids. Trimming removed 2 bases from V and 4 bases from J; junction bases left unmatched: 4. Germline CDR1 reads MNHEY; CDR2 reads SVGAGI. Specified time point: peripheral blood 6 weeks after treatment start. Locally advanced or metastatic urothelial carcinoma was present in patients. To note about this clone: No antigen is known for it.

Study outcomes and limitations: Stronger expansion of tumor-associated clones in blood at 3 weeks distinguished durable-benefit patients. Pretreatment TCR clonality in blood, when below the median, was predictive of better survival.

Each PCR contained spiked-in synthetic TCR analog templates. Profiled with immunoSEQ multiplex PCR; TCRdb holds only in-frame clones, not every one. The sample lists 75,000 to 95,000 clones, approximately 89% seen once, with about 0.94% in the top ten. This TCR came from a woman older than 75 with urothelial cancer. The V call is TRBV6-5, the J call TRBJ2-1; 8 bases agree with TRBD1. Sequencing used PBMCs, obtained around atezolizumab (anti-PD-L1) treatment. CDR3 coding DNA: TGTGCCAGCAGTTACCTCGGGACAGGATACAATGAGCAGTTCTTC. It translates to CASSYLGTGYNEQFF.